This TCR beta chain comes out of a study of blood T cell repertoires in COVID-19. Study overall: Sources were T cells, B-cell-depleted T cells, or PBMCs; the material itself was cDNA or gDNA.

Per germline, CDR1 SGHTA and CDR2 FQGNSA. The CDR3 runs to 15 residues. Losses at the gene ends were 3 bases for V and 4 bases for J; bases not matched to a gene: 9. Profiled with immunoSEQ multiplex PCR; TCRdb holds only in-frame clones, not every one. The profile shows some 190,000 clones, approximately 87% of them singletons. V usage is TRBV7-2 and J usage is TRBJ2-7; the match to TRBD2 covers 7 bases. This receptor was obtained from a person aged 65-85 years with COVID-19, enrolled during active disease. Sequencing was carried out using peripheral blood. CDR3 nucleotide sequence: TGTGCCAGCAGCTTGTCGGGGGGAGCAGGTTACGAGCAGTACTTC. As protein: CASSLSGGAGYEQYF.